This paragraph covers one TCR beta chain sequence. Its antigen is unidentified. These data come from a study of shared clonotypes between healthy human individuals. For the study at large: Researchers drew samples from a couple of women and a few men aged 18 to 49. Points from the study as a whole: Some naive CD4 clonotypes, roughly 4.8%, turned up in common across several donors. Naive subsets generally exceeded memory subsets in estimated richness.

CDR1 is MNHNS, CDR2 SASEGT, per germline. Deletions cut 7 bases from V and 4 bases from J, with 16 bases between. This CDR3 is built from 15 residues. Assay: immunoSEQ multiplex PCR; the TCRdb copy retains only in-frame clones and omits some. In the table there are hundreds of thousands of clones, approximately 95% of which are singletons. Donors comprised only Caucasian adults living in Nashville, Tennessee. This receptor was taken from a woman in her 30s in good health. Specimen: naive CD4+ T cells sorted from blood. Subset denoted: CD45RA+ positively selected. The genes are TRBV6-1 and TRBJ1-4; D possibly corresponds to TRBD1 (5 bases). The CDR3 sequence: CASTLSGPNNEKLFF. Written as DNA, the CDR3 is TGTGCCAGCACCCTATCGGGACCGAATAATGAAAAACTGTTTTTT.